One and the same sample provided the 5 T cell receptor beta chains below, sequenced in a study of HIV-infected patients and healthy controls. From the 5' RACE reads, TCRdb called clonotypes with MiXCR, one entry per CDR3 protein. Of about 70,000 distinct CDR3 sequences listed, about 17% were seen once; the top ten hold about 6%. Sequenced: CD4+ T cells from blood. The receptors derive from a human donor in good health.

V gene TRBV20-1 combines with J gene TRBJ2-5, with D perhaps given as TRBD1 or TRBD2 (5 bases each). The CDR3 has 13 residues. Germline V gives CDR1 DFQATT, CDR2 SNEGSKA (reference sequence). V lost 5 bases to trimming and J lost 5 bases, with 15 bases between them. The CDR3 bases are TGCAGTGCTCCGGGACGGACTGGGGAGACCCAGTACTTC. Translating it yields CSAPGRTGETQYF.

This sequence joins TRBV24-1 and TRBJ2-3, with TRBD2 matching over 11 bases. The CDR3 extends over 19 amino acids. Per germline, CDR1 KGHDR and CDR2 SFDVKD. V shed 3 bases, J shed 5 bases, and the junction held 15 bases outside the gene matches. The CDR3 DNA sequence: TGTGCCACCAGTGATGGGGACGGCGTAGCGGGAGGGCCCGAAGATACGCAGTATTTT. This sequence encodes CATSDGDGVAGGPEDTQYF.

V gene TRBV6-5 combines with J gene TRBJ1-1, with D hard to call. Deletions cut 6 bases from V and 7 bases from J, with 9 bases between. CDR1 is MNHEY, CDR2 SVGAGI, per germline. The CDR3 runs 11 residues. The CDR3 DNA is TGTGCCAGCAGGGGTTATGGTGAAGCTTTCTTT. Translated, it gives CASRGYGEAFF.

V and J are TRBV20-1 and TRBJ2-7; 10 positions match TRBD2. V dropped 6 bases and J dropped 4; count of bases not matched to a gene: 9. This CDR3 is built from 14 residues. Germline CDR1 and CDR2: DFQATT and SNEGSKA (reference sequence). The CDR3 nucleotides are TGCAGTGCAAAGGGAGGACTAGCGGATTACGAGCAGTACTTC. It codes for CSAKGGLADYEQYF.

The genes are TRBV27 and TRBJ2-1; D remains ambiguous. The CDR3 runs 13 residues. Looked up from germline, CDR1 is MNHEY and CDR2 is SMNVEV (reference sequence). V was trimmed by 1 base and J by 6 bases, leaving 7 bases between them. CDR3 sequence: CASSLLESNEQFF. In nucleotides, the CDR3 is TGTGCCAGCAGTTTATTGGAAAGCAATGAGCAGTTCTTC.